This T cell receptor beta chain comes out of a study of T cells in women clearing cervical HPV infection. Study context: Women with histologically confirmed HPV16-related CIN3 or worse, 2 with invasive cancer, served as cases. Control women cleared a single incident HPV16 infection within 12 months.

Generated by immunoSEQ multiplex PCR, the TCRdb table keeps only in-frame clones and is missing some. The specimen's table records some 14,000 clones. Prevalent HPV16 infections were excluded; only incident single HPV16 infections included. The source is a woman aged 18 to 75 with a cervical HPV16 infection that either progressed to CIN3+ or cleared (not recorded which). The sample consisted of blood buffy coat.

Partial CDR3 DNA: TGTGCCAGCAGTTGGGGAACAGGCTCCTACGAG. Translating it yields CASSWGTGSYE. The entire CDR3 reads CASSWGTGSYEQYF. The rearrangement links TRBV28 to TRBJ2-7; D is possibly TRBD1 (5 bases). The sequenced fragment ends 3 residues before the CDR3 boundary, so the rest is inferred from the germline J gene. The CDR3 has 14 amino acids. Trimming left V 4 bases short and J 0 bases short, with 10 bases between. Germline-derived CDR1 and CDR2 are MDHEN and SYDVKM.